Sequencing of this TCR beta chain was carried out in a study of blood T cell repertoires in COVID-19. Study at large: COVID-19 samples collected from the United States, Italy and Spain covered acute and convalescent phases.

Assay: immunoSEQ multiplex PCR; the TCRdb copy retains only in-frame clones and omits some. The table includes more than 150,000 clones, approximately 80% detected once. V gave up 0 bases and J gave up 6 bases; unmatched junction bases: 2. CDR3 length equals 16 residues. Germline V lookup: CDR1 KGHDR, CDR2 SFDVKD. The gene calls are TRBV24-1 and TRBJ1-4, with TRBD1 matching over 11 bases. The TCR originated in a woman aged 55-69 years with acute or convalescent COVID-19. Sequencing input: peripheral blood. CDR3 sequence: CATSDLPGQGDEKLFF. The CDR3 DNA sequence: TGTGCCACCAGTGATTTGCCGGGACAGGGGGATGAAAAACTGTTTTTT.